This TCR beta chain is from a study of T cell responses to AZD1222 COVID-19 vaccine (dated by TCRdb to 2020 to 2023). General notes on the study: AZD1222 recipients whose second dose came at about 4 weeks and those whose second dose came at about 12 weeks were combined into one group, since spike-specific TCR depth and breadth did not differ between the two schedules. A total of approximately 240 trial participants underwent TCR sequencing, of whom about 210 had received two doses of AZD1222 and some 25 had received two doses of the MenACWY control vaccine. Trial participants were enrolled by age into 18-55, 56-69 and 70-plus year subgroups, with about 150, 28 and 57 TCR-sequenced participants respectively. Results and caveats for the whole study, not just this receptor: A significant rise in spike-specific TCR breadth and depth was observed after two AZD1222 doses relative to day 0 and relative to MenACWY recipients. Reportedly, close to half of the unique spike-specific TCRs recognized epitopes lying outside the regions that are mutated in the B.1.351 and B.1.1.7 variants. Vaccine-associated CD4 TCRs spanned the whole spike protein, with dominant responses in regions 160-218 and 743-854. Conclusions about previously exposed vaccinees are limited, since just a handful of AZD1222 recipients were seropositive for SARS-CoV-2 at baseline. Because no samples from the day 14 peak response were available, repertoires could be characterized only after the peak T cell response. Most participants were white British and females outnumbered males, and the authors suggested that clonal diversity may have been underestimated. The 56-69-year group was small, and its depth increase did not reach significance, likely because of low power.

As regards this clone: The antigen it recognizes is unknown. No much larger clonotype is one base removed from it; base qualities were not supplied.

The CDR3 regions of human TCRbeta chains were analyzed by immunosequencing. The original pipeline was this. TCRs in the repertoires were compared against a reference library of SARS-CoV-2-specific TCRs that had been generated with the MIRA antigen-specificity platform. Breadth was defined as the fraction of unique TCRs that were SARS-CoV-2-associated, and depth was defined as the fraction of total T cells that were SARS-CoV-2-associated. Each spike-specific TCR was assigned to its reactive spike region and to a CD4 or CD8 class using the MIRA data. Log10-transformed breadth and depth values were compared by one-way ANOVA with Sidak's multiple comparisons tests. The table was pulled from immuneACCESS by TCRdb, which kept in-frame rearrangements only. Such tables lose some clones; where checked, under half of the loss comes from unresolved V genes, and the rest has no known cause. Clone size and the V and J calls come from that table; the DNA yielded D and trimming. This sample is represented by some 110,000 clones; just over 85% of them were singletons. The ten largest clones add up to over 7.5% of the sample.

The meaning of the sample's time point label: baseline before first vaccination. Samples from vaccinated people were obtained from the UK trials COV001 and COV002, which included a single-blind randomized controlled phase 2/3 trial of AZD1222 (ChAdOx1 nCoV-19) in healthy adults. Trial participant PBMC samples were collected at day 0 and day 28 after the second dose for TCRbeta chain sequencing. The junction shows trimming of 0 bases on V and 5 bases on J, plus 7 bases between the germline ends. CDR1 is given as GTSNPN and CDR2 as SVGIG, both from the germline V gene (reference sequence). The CDR3 measures 12 amino acids from cysteine to phenylalanine. The DNA shown is the 36-base CDR3, in frame from base 1.

The specimen was peripheral blood, collected on day 0 of AZD1222 vaccination. The V gene is TRBV30 and the J gene is TRBJ1-2; too little of a D gene remains to name it. This TCR was recovered from an adult in good health. In nucleotide form, the sequence is TGTGCCTGGAGTGTAGGACCATATGGCTACACCTTC. Its protein product is CAWSVGPYGYTF. The CDR3 plus the reference TRBV30 and TRBJ1-2 genes for the other parts give the full variable domain: SQTIHQWPATLVQPVGSPLSLECTVEGTSNPNLYWYRQAAGRGLQLLFYSVGIGQISSEVPQNLSASRPQDRQFILSSKKLLLSDSGFYLCAWSVGPYGYTFGSGTRLTVV.